These T cell receptor beta chains were read from a single sample in a study of response to subunit inactivated influenza vaccine. TCRdb re-analysed the RT-PCR reads in MiXCR, keeping a single row per CDR3 protein. The sample lists some 500,000 distinct CDR3 sequences, approximately 15% occurring once. Material: CD4+ T cells sorted from PBMCs, obtained around 2 years after vaccination. The source of these receptors is a man between 50 and 75 years old who received an inactivated influenza vaccine. CDR3s include the opening cysteine and the closing phenylalanine or tryptophan. The D gene is left open where the match is weak. Expanded clones are given a class, and other clones once, few, many or no size at all.

D | J | V | size | DNA | CDR3
TRBD2 | TRBJ2-1 | TRBV12-3/TRBV12-4 | few | TGTGCCAGCTACAAATCGGGACTAGCGGTTTACAATGAGCAGTTCTTC | CASYKSGLAVYNEQFF
TRBD1 | TRBJ2-1 | TRBV28 | NA | TGTGCCAGCAGCTCACCCGGGACAGGGAAGGGTGAGCAGTTCTTC | CASSSPGTGKGEQFF
TRBD1 | TRBJ2-7 | TRBV29-1 | NA | TGCAGCGTTTCGGACAGGGGGCCCGAGCAGTACTTC | CSVSDRGPEQYF
NA | TRBJ2-3 | TRBV10-3 | NA | TGTGCCATCAGTGTGGTGGAGGCGATACCAGATACGCAGTATTTT | CAISVVEAIPDTQYF
NA | TRBJ2-7 | TRBV5-1 | NA | TGCGCCAGCAGCTTGGATGGGATGGGAGTCTACGAGCAGTACTTC | CASSLDGMGVYEQYF
NA | TRBJ1-1 | TRBV5-1 | few | TGCGCCAGCAGCTTGGCCGCGGGGGTTGGAGAAGCTTTCTTT | CASSLAAGVGEAFF
TRBD1 | TRBJ2-7 | TRBV20-1 | NA | TGCAGTGCGGCGGGACAGGGACTCTACGAGCAGTACTTC | CSAAGQGLYEQYF
NA | TRBJ2-7 | TRBV12-3/TRBV12-4 | few | TGTGCCAGCAGGAGGAGTACCTACGAGCAGTACTTC | CASRRSTYEQYF
TRBD2 | TRBJ2-1 | TRBV6-2/TRBV6-3 | NA | TGTGCCAGCAGTTGGGGACTAGCAAAAGGGGGTGAGCAGTTCTTC | CASSWGLAKGGEQFF
TRBD1 | TRBJ2-7 | TRBV5-1 | NA | TGCGCCAGCAGCGAACAACCGGGACAGGGGTTGTACGAGCAGTACTTC | CASSEQPGQGLYEQYF
NA | TRBJ2-1 | TRBV4-2 | many | TGTGCCAGCAGTCTCGACAGGTCCTCCTACAATGAGCAGTTCTTC | CASSLDRSSYNEQFF
NA | TRBJ2-3 | TRBV12-3/TRBV12-4 | few | TGTGCCAGCAGTTCACGTGTTAACACAGATACGCAGTATTTT | CASSSRVNTDTQYF
NA | TRBJ2-1 | TRBV20-1 | few | TGCAGTGCTAGAGATTTACTAACCAATGAGCAGTTCTTC | CSARDLLTNEQFF
NA | TRBJ2-5 | TRBV5-1 | NA | TGCGCCAGCAGCTTGGAGGTCTCAGCTCAAGAGACCCAGTACTTC | CASSLEVSAQETQYF
TRBD2 | TRBJ2-1 | TRBV10-3 | many | TGTGCCATCAGGCCTAGCGGGAGTCTCAGAATCGATGAGCAGTTCTTC | CAIRPSGSLRIDEQFF
TRBD2 | TRBJ2-1 | TRBV2 | many | TGTGCCAGCAGACGGGAGGGACTAGCGGGAGCCTCTGGACACAATGAGCAGTTCTTC | CASRREGLAGASGHNEQFF
TRBD1 | TRBJ1-1 | TRBV3-1 | many | TGTGCCAGCAGCCGGACAGGGGTGAACACTGAAGCTTTCTTT | CASSRTGVNTEAFF
NA | TRBJ2-7 | TRBV5-1 | NA | TGCGCCAGCAGCTTGGGAGGGGAGGACGAGCAGTACTTC | CASSLGGEDEQYF
TRBD2 | TRBJ2-5 | TRBV28 | few | TGTGCCAGCAGTTTGCGCGATTGGCTAGCGGGGGGGCTAGAGACCCAGTACTTC | CASSLRDWLAGGLETQYF
NA | TRBJ2-6 | TRBV20-1 | NA | TGCAGTGCTAGAGATAGCAGAGCGGGGGCCAACGTCCTGACTTTC | CSARDSRAGANVLTF
TRBD1 | TRBJ2-7 | TRBV6-2/TRBV6-3 | NA | TGTGCCAGCAGAACCGGGACAGGGGTTCGGGAGCAGTACTTC | CASRTGTGVREQYF
TRBD2 | TRBJ2-7 | TRBV7-2 | NA | TGTGCCAGCAGCTTAGGGGGACTAGCCTACTACGAGCAGTACTTC | CASSLGGLAYYEQYF
NA | TRBJ1-2 | TRBV3-1 | few | TGTGCCAGCAGCCATGCCCTGACAGCCTCTAACTATGGCTACACCTTC | CASSHALTASNYGYTF
TRBD1 | TRBJ1-2 | TRBV12-3/TRBV12-4 | few | TGTGCCAGCAGCCCGACAGGGGGCGATCGGGGCTATGGCTACACCTTC | CASSPTGGDRGYGYTF
TRBD1 | TRBJ1-6 | TRBV10-3 | few | TGTGCCATCAGCCCGCAGGGGGCCGGTTCACCCCTCCACTTT | CAISPQGAGSPLHF
TRBD2 | TRBJ2-1 | TRBV20-1 | many | TGCAGTGCCCCTGGGGCTAGCCTGGGGGGGAATGAGCAGTTCTTC | CSAPGASLGGNEQFF
TRBD1 | TRBJ1-2 | TRBV5-1 | few | TGCGCCAGCAGCCCAGGGACAGGGCAAGACTCGGGCACCTTC | CASSPGTGQDSGTF
TRBD2 | TRBJ2-5 | TRBV20-1 | few | TGCAGTGCATCAACTAGCGGGGGGGCGGAGACCCAGTACTTC | CSASTSGGAETQYF
NA | TRBJ1-1 | TRBV20-1 | NA | TGCAGTGCTAGTCTCGTGGGTGCCCCTACTGTTGCTTTCTTT | CSASLVGAPTVAFF
NA | TRBJ2-2 | TRBV25-1 | few | TGTGCCAGCAGTTCCCCCCTCACCGAGGGCCGGGAGCTGTTTTTT | CASSSPLTEGRELFF
NA | TRBJ2-6 | TRBV28 | few | TGTGCCAGCAGTTTCGTTAGATCTGGGGCCAACGTCCTGACTTTC | CASSFVRSGANVLTF
TRBD2 | TRBJ2-7 | TRBV6-5 | NA | TGTGCCAGCAGTTACGGGACTAGCGGGACCTCATCCTACGAGCAGTACTTC | CASSYGTSGTSSYEQYF
NA | TRBJ1-1 | TRBV5-1 | many | TGCGCCAGCAAAGGGGAAACTGAAGCTTTCTTT | CASKGETEAFF
TRBD2 | TRBJ2-5 | TRBV20-1 | NA | TGCAGTGCCAGGACTAAGGGGAGGGTGGTACAAGAGACCCAGTACTTC | CSARTKGRVVQETQYF
TRBD1 | TRBJ1-1 | TRBV12-3/TRBV12-4 | NA | TGTGCCAGCAACCAGGGGGGCAGGGCGAACACTGAAGCTTTCTTT | CASNQGGRANTEAFF
NA | TRBJ2-7 | TRBV11-2 | few | TGTGCCAGCAGCTTAGATGCAGGGGTGTACGAGCAGTACTTC | CASSLDAGVYEQYF
NA | TRBJ1-1 | TRBV14 | NA | TGTGCCAGCAGCCAAGACATCGCAGGGGCTGGGAGTGAAGCTTTCTTT | CASSQDIAGAGSEAFF
NA | TRBJ1-2 | TRBV3-1 | few | TGTGCCAGCAGCCAAGCAGGGGCTGGCGGCTACACCTTC | CASSQAGAGGYTF
TRBD1 | TRBJ2-7 | TRBV5-6 | few | TGTGCCAGCAGCTACACAGGGGTCGAGCAGTACTTC | CASSYTGVEQYF
NA | TRBJ2-2 | TRBV6-1 | few | TGTGCCAGCAGCGAAGACCGCACCGGGGAGCTGTTTTTT | CASSEDRTGELFF
TRBD2 | TRBJ2-5 | TRBV2 | NA | TGTGCCAGCAGTGGGCTAGCGGAAGAGACCCAGTACTTC | CASSGLAEETQYF
NA | TRBJ2-1 | TRBV7-9 | many | TGTGCCAGCAGTTTGGAGGGGGGGACGTACAATGAGCAGTTCTTC | CASSLEGGTYNEQFF
NA | TRBJ2-7 | TRBV12-3/TRBV12-4 | few | TGTGCCAGCACCAGAGGAGTCGGCGAGTACGAGCAGTACTTC | CASTRGVGEYEQYF
NA | TRBJ2-2 | TRBV20-1 | NA | TGCAGTGCTAGTTCCGGCCCGAACACCGGGGAGCTGTTTTTT | CSASSGPNTGELFF
NA | TRBJ1-2 | TRBV14 | many | TGTGCCAGCAGCCAAGGGAGGGGCTATGGCTACACCTTC | CASSQGRGYGYTF
NA | TRBJ1-4 | TRBV5-5 | few | TGTGCCAGCAGCTGGGGGCTCGCAACTAATGAAAAACTGTTTTTT | CASSWGLATNEKLFF
NA | TRBJ2-7 | TRBV3-1 | NA | TGTGCCAGCAGCCAAGATAGGGCGGGACGGGCACACTTC | CASSQDRAGRAHF
NA | TRBJ2-7 | TRBV7-2 | many | TGTGCCAGCAGCGGAAATAGGGGGGCCTACGAGCAGTACTTC | CASSGNRGAYEQYF
NA | TRBJ2-7 | TRBV20-1 | NA | TGCAGTGCTAGTGTTCGGAGCTACGAGCAGTACTTC | CSASVRSYEQYF
NA | TRBJ1-1 | TRBV3-1 | NA | TGTGCCAGCAGCCAAGGCACCCGGGGTCCTGAAGCTTTCTTT | CASSQGTRGPEAFF
NA | TRBJ2-4 | TRBV6-1 | many | TGTGCCAGCAGGGCAGACAGTCTGAAAAACATTCAGTACTTC | CASRADSLKNIQYF
NA | TRBJ2-3 | TRBV20-1 | NA | TGCAGTGCTAGAGTTAGCGCAGGACGCACAGATACGCAGTATTTT | CSARVSAGRTDTQYF
NA | TRBJ2-1 | TRBV6-5 | many | TGTGCCAGCAGTTACTCGAGCGGTAAGAGGGATGAGCAGTTCTTC | CASSYSSGKRDEQFF
TRBD1 | TRBJ2-5 | TRBV20-1 | NA | TGCAGTGCTTTGAACAGGGGTTCGAAGACCCAGTACTTC | CSALNRGSKTQYF